Presented here are 24 T cell receptor beta chains from one specimen sequenced in a study of blood T cell repertoires in COVID-19. Libraries were prepared by immunoSEQ multiplex PCR; TCRdb keeps only in-frame clonotypes and omits some of them. The sample has roughly 670,000 clones, about 87% seen once. Specimen: peripheral blood. The source is a young woman with acute or convalescent COVID-19.

This clone was observed once. The gene calls are TRBV4-2 and TRBJ2-1, with D perhaps matching TRBD1 (5 bases). V was clipped by 4 bases and J by 8 bases, with 12 bases between them. Germline assignment: CDR1 LGHNA and CDR2 YNFKEQ. The CDR3 consists of 13 residues. Here the CDR3 DNA reads TGTGCCAGCAGCCCTGCCCAGGGCGATGAGCAGTTCTTC. Encoded protein: CASSPAQGDEQFF.

V gene TRBV3-1 (or the pseudogene TRBV3-2) combines with J gene TRBJ2-4, with a tentative D call TRBD1 (5 bases). V was shortened by 4 bases and J by 0 bases, with 7 bases between the two germline ends. CDR1 and CDR2 (germline): LGHDT, YNNKEL (reference sequence). The CDR3 covers 14 residues. The CDR3 loop reads CASSPRVAKNIQYF. CDR3 nucleotides: TGTGCCAGCAGCCCCAGGGTAGCCAAAAACATTCAGTACTTC.

The chain combines TRBV24-1 with TRBJ2-6; possible D gene TRBD1, 5 bases. This CDR3 spans 20 amino acids. V was clipped by 6 bases and J by 0 bases, with 23 bases between them. CDR1 is KGHDR, CDR2 SFDVKD, per germline. The CDR3 sequence is CATSRKGAAPLDSGANVLTF. The CDR3 nucleotides are TGTGCCACCAGTCGAAAAGGGGCGGCTCCTTTGGACTCTGGGGCCAACGTCCTGACTTTC.

The gene calls are TRBV2 and TRBJ1-5, with no clear D. The CDR3 consists of 13 residues. Trimming shortened V by 7 bases and J by 6 bases, and 13 bases separated the two germline ends. Germline V gene data show CDR1 as SNHLY and CDR2 as FYNNEI. CDR3 bases: TGTGCCAGCACACAGTACCCTACTCAGCCCCAGCATTTT. Its translation is CASTQYPTQPQHF.

Of note for this clone: In the same sample, other DNA sequences code for this CDR3. The J gene is TRBJ1-5, the V gene TRBV18, with D possibly being TRBD1 (5 bases). Germline assignment: CDR1 KGHSH and CDR2 LQKENI. V was trimmed by 6 bases and J by 4 bases, leaving 10 bases between them. CDR3 length: 13 residues. CDR3 sequence reads: CASSADRNQPQHF. The CDR3 DNA reads TGTGCCAGCTCTGCCGACAGAAATCAGCCCCAGCATTTT.

The chain carries TRBV19 and TRBJ1-2; the match to TRBD1 covers 11 bases. This CDR3 comprises 14 residues. Losses at the gene ends were 7 bases for V and 7 bases for J; bases not matched to a gene: 8. Germline values: CDR1 LNHDA, CDR2 SQIVND (reference sequence). The CDR3 protein is CASTLTGTGGGYTF. The CDR3 bases are TGTGCCAGTACCCTGACCGGGACAGGGGGTGGCTACACCTTC.

The chain joins TRBV7-2 to TRBJ1-1; D is unclear. This CDR3 contains 13 residues. Germline assignment: CDR1 SGHTA and CDR2 FQGNSA. V lost 5 bases, J lost 1 base, and 8 bases lay in between. The CDR3 DNA reads TGTGCCAGCAGCCCGGGTACGAACACTGAAGCTTTCTTT. Translation gives CASSPGTNTEAFF.

The gene calls are TRBV6-4 and TRBJ1-6; the match to TRBD1 covers 7 bases. The CDR3 has 14 amino acids. CDR1 and CDR2 from the germline V gene are MRHNA and SNTAGT. V lost 10 bases and J lost 4; bases outside the gene matches: 7. The CDR3 bases are TGTGCCACAAACAGGGGACCTTATAATTCACCCCTCCACTTT. This sequence encodes CATNRGPYNSPLHF.

J is TRBJ2-3 and V is TRBV7-7, with 7 bases identical to TRBD2. CDR1 and CDR2 from the germline V gene are SSHAT and FNYEAQ (reference sequence). The CDR3 contains 15 residues. J gave up 2 bases and V 4 bases, and 6 bases lay outside the gene matches. In DNA, the CDR3 is TGTGCCAGCAGCTCTGGAGCGGGGTCCACAGATACGCAGTATTTT. It specifies CASSSGAGSTDTQYF.

The rearrangement links TRBV7-7 to TRBJ1-3, with D tentatively TRBD1 (6 bases). This CDR3 spans 16 amino acids. Germline-derived CDR1 and CDR2 are SSHAT and FNYEAQ (reference sequence). V dropped 5 bases and J dropped 5 bases, with 19 bases sitting between them. DNA of the CDR3: TGTGCCAGCAGCCCGGGAAGGGGGGGGGCAAGAAACACCATATATTTT. The encoded protein is CASSPGRGGARNTIYF.

V is TRBV27 and J is TRBJ1-6; D remains unclear. The CDR3 runs 12 residues. Germline V gene data show CDR1 as MNHEY and CDR2 as SMNVEV (reference sequence). Trimming stripped 7 bases from V and 10 bases from J, with 11 bases between. DNA for the CDR3: TGTGCCAGCATGGGAGGTCTATCACCCCTCCACTTT. This gives the protein CASMGGLSPLHF.

Worth noting for this clone: Within the sample, other DNA sequences also encode this same CDR3. V usage is TRBV5-6 and J usage is TRBJ2-7, with D perhaps matching TRBD1 (6 bases). Germline lookup yields CDR1 SGHDT and CDR2 YYEEEE. The CDR3 contains 14 residues. Trimming stripped 0 bases from V and 2 bases from J, with 9 bases between. This CDR3 reads CASSLDPGAYEQYF. In DNA form, the CDR3 reads TGTGCCAGCAGCTTGGATCCAGGGGCCTACGAGCAGTACTTC.

This chain joins TRBV5-1 and TRBJ1-1; the match to TRBD1 covers 8 bases. The V gene end was trimmed by 2 bases and the J gene end by 4 bases; junction bases not matched to a gene: 4. This CDR3 is 14 amino acids long. The germline gives CDR1 SGHRS, CDR2 YFSETQ. The CDR3 nucleotides read TGCGCCAGCAGCTTCCGACAGGGGTCCACTGAAGCTTTCTTT. Its translation is CASSFRQGSTEAFF.

The V gene is TRBV19, the J gene TRBJ1-5; D uncertain. Germline CDR1 reads LNHDA; CDR2 reads SQIVND (reference sequence). The CDR3 runs to 17 residues. V gave up 6 bases and J gave up 0 bases, with 18 bases separating them. The CDR3 region has the DNA TGTGCCAGTAGCCCCCCGACTGTTCCGTATAGCAATCAGCCCCAGCATTTT. It specifies CASSPPTVPYSNQPQHF.

This chain connects TRBV27 to TRBJ1-1, with a possible D match to TRBD1 (6 bases). Trimming cost V 0 bases and J 10 bases, with 12 bases left between them. The CDR3 runs to 13 residues. Per germline, CDR1 MNHEY and CDR2 SMNVEV (reference sequence). In nucleotides, the CDR3 is TGTGCCAGCAGTTTATCGGCAGGGGTCACAGCTTTCTTT. It yields the protein CASSLSAGVTAFF.

This chain links TRBV19 with TRBJ1-1, with D perhaps matching TRBD1 (5 bases). Germline CDR1 is LNHDA and CDR2 is SQIVND (reference sequence). This CDR3 spans 15 amino acids. The V gene lost 3 bases and the J gene lost 2 bases, with 13 bases spanning the gap. Written as DNA, the CDR3 is TGTGCCAGTAGTATGTCGAGACAGAGAAACACTGAAGCTTTCTTT. This codes for CASSMSRQRNTEAFF. The variable domain in full, completed from reference TRBV19 and TRBJ1-1, reads DGGITQSPKYLFRKEGQNVTLSCEQNLNHDAMYWYRQDPGQGLRLIYYSQIVNDFQKGDIAEGYSVSREKKESFPLTVTSAQKNPTAFYLCASSMSRQRNTEAFFGQGTRLTVV.

The rearrangement links TRBV20-1 to TRBJ1-2; 7 bases are a match to TRBD1. Per germline, CDR1 DFQATT and CDR2 SNEGSKA (reference sequence). The CDR3 totals 14 residues. Trimming at V came to 5 bases and at J to 3 bases, leaving 9 bases not matched to a gene. CDR3 loop: CSAGGARGDYGYTF. The CDR3 DNA reads as TGCAGTGCTGGTGGGGCCAGGGGGGACTATGGCTACACCTTC.

The chain couples TRBV19 to TRBJ2-1; 10 bases map to TRBD2. Losses at the gene ends were 3 bases for V and 10 bases for J; bases not matched to a gene: 12. This CDR3 is 16 amino acids long. The germline V gene encodes CDR1 LNHDA and CDR2 SQIVND (reference sequence). The CDR3 region has the DNA TGTGCCAGTAGTATTGGAATAGCGGGGGGCACTGGGGAGCAGTTCTTC. Its protein product is CASSIGIAGGTGEQFF.

This clone was recorded once. The V call is TRBV18, the J call TRBJ1-4, with D perhaps TRBD1 (5 bases). CDR3 length equals 15 residues. V lost 2 bases and J 4 bases, leaving 11 bases between the germline ends. CDR1 is KGHSH, CDR2 LQKENI, per germline. CDR3 DNA sequence: TGTGCCAGCTCACCATCGGGACTGAATAATGAAAAACTGTTTTTT. It translates to CASSPSGLNNEKLFF.

The chain combines TRBV30 with TRBJ1-2; D is undetermined. The CDR3 sequence is 14 residues long. The germline CDR1 and CDR2 sequences are GTSNPN and SVGIG (reference sequence). The V end was cut by 7 bases, the J end by 1 base, with 16 bases between. In nucleotides, the CDR3 is TGTGCCTCTCAACCCTTCGGGAGTAACTATGGCTACACCTTC. The encoded protein is CASQPFGSNYGYTF.

This chain links TRBV2 with TRBJ1-2; D is unclear. Germline values: CDR1 SNHLY, CDR2 FYNNEI. The CDR3 length is 16 residues. V lost 6 bases and J lost 1, with 18 bases in between. The CDR3 bases are TGTGCCAGCAGGTCGCCAGCGATCTTCGATAACTATGGCTACACCTTC. It translates to CASRSPAIFDNYGYTF.

The chain has TRBV30 and TRBJ1-4, with 9 bases identical to TRBD1. This CDR3 spans 14 amino acids. Germline CDR1 is GTSNPN and CDR2 is SVGIG (reference sequence). Trimming took 1 base from V and 8 from J; bases not matched to a gene: 5. The CDR3 reads CAWSATGGLEKLFF. Here the CDR3 DNA reads TGTGCCTGGAGTGCCACAGGGGGCCTCGAAAAACTGTTTTTT. Full variable domain (rest looked up from reference TRBV30 and TRBJ1-4): SQTIHQWPATLVQPVGSPLSLECTVEGTSNPNLYWYRQAAGRGLQLLFYSVGIGQISSEVPQNLSASRPQDRQFILSSKKLLLSDSGFYLCAWSATGGLEKLFFGSGTQLSVL.

A single count supports this clone. The genes are TRBV28 and TRBJ2-7; TRBD2 matches 7 bases. CDR1 is MDHEN, CDR2 SYDVKM, per germline. The CDR3 extends over 16 amino acids. V lost 6 bases to trimming and J lost 0 bases; unmatched junction nucleotides: 11. The CDR3 bases are TGTGCCAGCAGACCTGCGGGGGACGGATACTCCTACGAGCAGTACTTC. This translates into CASRPAGDGYSYEQYF.

This sequence joins TRBV21-1 and TRBJ1-4. TRBV21-1 is a recognized pseudogene. The length of the CDR3 is 16 residues. As DNA, the CDR3 is TGTGCCAGCAGCACTATTTGCGGAGGCTCAAATGAAAAACTGTTTTTT. Amino acid sequence: CASSTICGGSNEKLFF.